A single T cell receptor beta chain is shown here with its context. This clonotype was counted ten times or more. Its recognized antigen is unknown. Per-nucleotide qualities are absent, and no much larger clonotype sits a single base away. Only healthy Caucasian donors were included. The researchers also sequenced three unrelated adults who were not twins: a male aged 18 to 29, a male aged 50 to 60, and a female aged 50 to 60. Using Miltenyi CD45RO+ enrichment and human naive T-cell isolation kits, memory (CD45RO+) and naive T cells were isolated from PBMC. Measured from the cysteine to the phenylalanine, the CDR3 is 15 residues long. CDR3 DNA is the only sequence kept; it has 45 bases, read in frame from the first base. The germline V gene encodes CDR1 ENHRY and CDR2 SYGVKD. From V the trimming removes 2 bases and from J it removes 4 bases, while the gene matches leave 4 bases of the junction unaccounted for.

Preparation of the library involved 5' RACE. Sequencing was performed on an Illumina HiSeq 2000. Template switching introduced a universal primer binding site; the final cDNA contained a unique molecular identifier, enabling accurate counting of TCR cDNA molecules. First-strand cDNA for TCR alpha and beta chains was synthesized from specific primers in the conserved constant-segment region. Each cDNA library was double barcoded, with a SMART-Mk sample barcode plus Illumina barcodes, to control for contamination. TruSeq adapter sequences along with Illumina sample barcodes were introduced in two successive PCR steps. Sequencing of the TCR alpha and beta cDNA libraries was done on the Illumina HiSeq platform using custom primers. The authors processed their data as follows. Unique molecular identifiers were extracted from raw reads with MiGEC, and CDR3 positions were determined with MiXCR. Recombination models were inferred per individual with the repgenHMM and IGoR tools using an EM algorithm. The tcR package in R was used for shared clonotype analysis, with sharing normalized by the product of cloneset sizes. To study raw recombination free of thymic and clonal selection effects, out-of-frame nonproductive sequences were analyzed. TCRdb ran its own pipeline on the public reads, namely fastp trimming at Q25 and MiXCR clone calling, and kept in-frame beta chains. A single entry per CDR3 protein holds the most common genes and DNA from its merged rows. None of the V and J calls come from the authors' own analysis; TCRdb made them. The sample table holds approximately 670,000 distinct CDR3 sequences, of which around 6% were seen once. The ten largest clones capture roughly 2% of the sample.

The sample originates from a study of identical twins (dated by TCRdb to the mid-2010s). Describing the broader study: The study deep-sequenced TCR alpha and beta repertoires from monozygotic twins, unrelated adults of various ages and cord blood to test whether fetal clonotypes persist. To rule out contamination, replicate twin experiments were performed at different times with different library preparation protocols.

Overall study results and their limits: Compared with coincidental sharing between unrelated individuals, an excess of low generation-probability sequences was observed among out-of-frame TCR alpha sequences shared between twins. Excess twin sharing in beta out-of-frame sequences was weaker because fewer shared sequences lowered the signal-to-noise ratio. Abundant cord blood beta clonotypes had fewer insertions, young adult naive repertoires showed a similar but weaker trend, and memory repertoires showed no such trend. In monozygotic twins, recombination models systematically underestimated out-of-frame TCR alpha sharing, but the models matched the sharing seen between unrelated individuals. Invariant T cells such as MAIT and iNKT could partly confound zero-insertion analyses, although diverse VJ usage argued against such confounding for most clonotypes. Conclusions relied on cross-sectional statistical analysis, since the same donors could not be followed over many years.

The clonotype originates from a man aged 18 to 29 in good health. The sequenced sample consisted of naive T cells sorted from blood. What this sample's cell subset or site label stands for: cells isolated with a human naive T-cell isolation kit. Here the chain combines TRBV10-3 and TRBJ2-3, and 9 bases in between align with TRBD2. The bases are TGTGCCATCAGTGAGGGCGGGAGGGCCGCAGATACGCAGTATTTT. Its protein reads: CAISEGGRAADTQYF.